A selection of T cell receptor beta chains follows, all from one sample in a study of vaccination and CD4 T cells after COVID-19. A single record per CDR3 protein comes from TCRdb applying MiXCR to the PCR reads. In the table there are about 15,000 distinct CDR3 sequences, 40% to 60% of which are singletons. These receptors' antigens are unknown. The sequencing here drew on CD4+ T cells from blood, cultured in vitro, taken before SARS-CoV-2 vaccination. Every receptor here comes from a human donor who had recovered from COVID-19. The CDR3 runs from the conserved cysteine through the conserved F or W. Fields, in order: clone size, V gene, J gene, CDR3 length, D gene, CDR3 protein, CDR3 DNA. The D gene is left open where the match is weak. Size tells how often a clone was seen (once, few, many) or the class of an expanded clone, and some rows leave it out.

clone_size: .
v_call: TRBV28
j_call: TRBJ2-7
cdr3_length: 17
d_call: TRBD1
cdr3_aa: CASSYPPSTGNPYEQYF
cdr3_nt: TGTGCCAGCAGCTATCCTCCTTCGACAGGGAACCCCTACGAGCAGTACTTC

clone_size: .
v_call: TRBV20-1
j_call: TRBJ1-6
cdr3_length: 13
d_call: TRBD1
cdr3_aa: CSAGDRDNSPLHF
cdr3_nt: TGCAGTGCTGGAGACAGGGATAATTCACCCCTCCACTTT

clone_size: few
v_call: TRBV6-1
j_call: TRBJ2-7
cdr3_length: 13
d_call: .
cdr3_aa: CASKDRASYEQYF
cdr3_nt: TGTGCCAGCAAGGACCGAGCCTCCTACGAGCAGTACTTC

clone_size: .
v_call: TRBV27
j_call: TRBJ2-7
cdr3_length: 15
d_call: .
cdr3_aa: CASSPTGRSSYEQYF
cdr3_nt: TGTGCCAGCAGTCCCACGGGCAGGAGCTCCTACGAGCAGTACTTC

clone_size: few
v_call: TRBV4-1
j_call: TRBJ1-2
cdr3_length: 15
d_call: .
cdr3_aa: CASSTGQKKDYGYTF
cdr3_nt: TGCGCCAGCAGCACTGGACAGAAAAAAGACTATGGCTACACCTTC

clone_size: .
v_call: TRBV2
j_call: TRBJ1-3
cdr3_length: 12
d_call: .
cdr3_aa: CASSEDGNTIYF
cdr3_nt: TGTGCCAGCAGTGAAGATGGAAACACCATATATTTT

clone_size: few
v_call: TRBV12-3/TRBV12-4
j_call: TRBJ2-1
cdr3_length: 13
d_call: .
cdr3_aa: CASSTGTDNEQFF
cdr3_nt: TGTGCCAGCAGTACCGGGACCGACAATGAGCAGTTCTTC

clone_size: .
v_call: TRBV3-1
j_call: TRBJ1-1
cdr3_length: 14
d_call: .
cdr3_aa: CASSQRTVNTEAFF
cdr3_nt: TGTGCCAGCAGCCAGAGGACAGTTAACACTGAAGCTTTCTTT

clone_size: .
v_call: TRBV20-1
j_call: TRBJ2-7
cdr3_length: 15
d_call: TRBD2
cdr3_aa: CSARATSGAAYEQYF
cdr3_nt: TGCAGTGCTAGAGCTACTAGCGGAGCAGCCTACGAGCAGTACTTC

clone_size: few
v_call: TRBV20-1
j_call: TRBJ2-3
cdr3_length: 15
d_call: .
cdr3_aa: CSARDQGRRSDTQYF
cdr3_nt: TGCAGTGCTAGAGACCAGGGACGGAGGTCAGATACGCAGTATTTT

clone_size: .
v_call: TRBV5-4
j_call: TRBJ1-2
cdr3_length: 14
d_call: TRBD1
cdr3_aa: CASSSGQGAGGYTF
cdr3_nt: TGTGCCAGCAGCTCGGGACAGGGGGCGGGAGGCTACACCTTC

clone_size: .
v_call: TRBV2
j_call: TRBJ2-5
cdr3_length: 13
d_call: .
cdr3_aa: CASNYGGLLTQYF
cdr3_nt: TGTGCCAGCAACTACGGGGGCTTACTGACCCAGTACTTC

clone_size: .
v_call: TRBV7-9
j_call: TRBJ2-7
cdr3_length: 13
d_call: .
cdr3_aa: CATSQHQRDEQYF
cdr3_nt: TGTGCCACCTCTCAACACCAACGTGACGAGCAGTACTTC

clone_size: .
v_call: TRBV7-6
j_call: TRBJ1-5
cdr3_length: 13
d_call: .
cdr3_aa: CASSLGRDQPQHF
cdr3_nt: TGTGCCAGCAGCTTAGGCAGAGATCAGCCCCAGCATTTT

clone_size: few
v_call: TRBV30
j_call: TRBJ2-5
cdr3_length: 13
d_call: .
cdr3_aa: CAWSVQVQETQYF
cdr3_nt: TGTGCCTGGAGTGTACAAGTCCAAGAGACCCAGTACTTC

clone_size: .
v_call: TRBV12-3/TRBV12-4
j_call: TRBJ1-2
cdr3_length: 12
d_call: TRBD1
cdr3_aa: CASSLRDRGYTF
cdr3_nt: TGTGCCAGCAGTCTCAGGGACAGGGGCTACACCTTC